A single sample gave rise to the 28 T cell receptor beta chains below, sequenced in a study of response to subunit inactivated influenza vaccine. TCRdb ran MiXCR on the RT-PCR reads and lists one entry per CDR3 protein. The data hold about 240,000 distinct CDR3 sequences, with 10% to 15% observed a single time. The starting material was non-naive T cells sorted from PBMCs, obtained approximately 15 days before vaccination. Receptors originate from a man aged 50-59 years who received an inactivated influenza vaccine.

This clonotype was detected a few times. The CDR3: CATSEIGSSTDTQYF. The CDR3 nucleotides are TGTGCCACCAGTGAAATAGGGTCTTCCACAGATACGCAGTATTTT. The gene calls are TRBV24-1 and TRBJ2-3, with no clear D. This CDR3 contains 15 residues. V dropped 4 bases and J dropped 2 bases, with 12 bases sitting between them. The germline gives CDR1 KGHDR, CDR2 SFDVKD.

This clonotype came up a few times. This rearrangement joins TRBV5-6 to TRBJ2-1; D could derive from TRBD1 or TRBD2 (5 bases each). Germline V gives CDR1 SGHDT, CDR2 YYEEEE. V lost 3 bases and J lost 10, with 20 bases in between. The CDR3 is made up of 15 amino acids. CDR3 sequence reads: CASSSILQGEGEQFF. The CDR3 nucleotides read TGTGCCAGCAGCTCAATACTGCAGGGTGAGGGGGAGCAGTTCTTC. Drawing the rest from reference TRBV5-6 and TRBJ2-1, the complete variable domain is DAGVTQSPTHLIKTRGQQVTLRCSPKSGHDTVSWYQQALGQGPQFIFQYYEEEERQRGNFPDRFSGHQFPNYSSELNVNALLLGDSALYLCASSSILQGEGEQFFGPGTRLTVL.

This clonotype has a handful of counts. The CDR3 DNA reads TGTGCCAGCAGCCAAGATAAAAGCGGCTCGAACACCGGGGAGCTGTTTTTT. It encodes CASSQDKSGSNTGELFF. V is TRBV4-2 and J is TRBJ2-2; TRBD2 is a possible D gene (5 bases). CDR1 is LGHNA and CDR2 is YNFKEQ in the germline V gene. The V end was cut by 0 bases, the J end by 0 bases, with 11 bases between. This CDR3 region has 17 residues.

V is TRBV6-5 and J is TRBJ1-6; a weak D match, TRBD1 (6 bases). V lost 4 bases, J lost 6 bases, and 10 bases lay in between. The CDR3 totals 14 residues. In germline, CDR1 is MNHEY, CDR2 SVGAGI. CDR3 loop: CASSSRGLNSPLHF. In nucleotides, the CDR3 is TGTGCCAGCAGTTCCCGGGGGCTTAATTCACCCCTCCACTTT.

The chain combines TRBV7-9 with TRBJ2-3, with D possibly being TRBD1 or TRBD2 (5 bases each). The CDR3 spans 15 residues. V was trimmed by 4 bases and J by 4 bases, leaving 15 bases between them. From germline, CDR1 is SEHNR and CDR2 FQNEAQ (reference sequence). In nucleotides, the CDR3 is TGTGCCAGCAGCTCTCTCGCCGGGACGTCAGATACGCAGTATTTT. It yields the protein CASSSLAGTSDTQYF.

This clonotype was picked up a small number of times. CDR3 sequence (DNA): TGCAGTGCTAAGCAGGGGCGGGAGACCCAGTACTTC. It translates to CSAKQGRETQYF. The chain couples TRBV20-1 to TRBJ2-5, with D possibly TRBD1 on 6 matching bases. This CDR3 is built from 12 residues. V lost 4 bases and J lost 5, with 11 bases in between. Germline CDR1 reads DFQATT; CDR2 reads SNEGSKA (reference sequence).

This chain joins TRBV6-1 and TRBJ2-3; no definite D call. This CDR3 comprises 13 residues. V shed 3 bases and J shed 4 bases, with 8 bases lying between them. The V gene's germline CDR1 is MNHNS and CDR2 SASEGT. CDR3 bases: TGTGCCAGCAGTGACCAAGCATCAGATACGCAGTATTTT. It yields the protein CASSDQASDTQYF.

This chain links TRBV5-1 with TRBJ2-2, with 7 bases that match TRBD1. The J segment lost 2 bases and the V segment lost 3 bases, leaving 4 bases of the junction unmatched. The CDR3 runs 15 residues. Germline loops: CDR1 SGHRS, CDR2 YFSETQ. CDR3 DNA: TGCGCCAGCAGCTGGGGGACAGCAAACACCGGGGAGCTGTTTTTT. Translated: CASSWGTANTGELFF.

The chain employs TRBV27 and TRBJ1-1; TRBD1 matches at 12 bases. The germline V gene has CDR1 MNHEY and CDR2 SMNVEV (reference sequence). The CDR3 is 17 amino acids. Trimming cost V 5 bases and J 5 bases; bases outside gene matches: 12. This CDR3 is CASSHPRDRGQGTEAFF. CDR3 in DNA: TGTGCCAGCAGTCATCCAAGGGACAGGGGGCAGGGTACTGAAGCTTTCTTT.

This clonotype was detected ten times or more. This rearrangement joins TRBV18 to TRBJ2-1; perhaps TRBD2 as D (6 bases). The CDR3 is made up of 15 amino acids. The V end lost 4 bases, the J end lost 3 bases, and 13 bases lay between the germline ends. The germline V gene encodes CDR1 KGHSH and CDR2 LQKENI. This CDR3 reads CASSLTGVLYNEQFF. The CDR3 DNA is TGTGCCAGCTCACTAACGGGAGTACTCTACAATGAGCAGTTCTTC.

As for this clonotype: A read error is possible here, since a much larger clone lies one base away. The V and J genes are TRBV5-1 and TRBJ1-2; D is undetermined. Germline CDR1 SGHRS, CDR2 YFSETQ. Trimming removed 6 bases at V and 0 bases at J, with 9 bases between. The CDR3 is 13 residues long. CDR3 region: CASNAAANYGYTF. The CDR3 nucleotides are TGCGCCAGCAACGCGGCGGCTAACTATGGCTACACCTTC.

The table lists this clonotype with a few counts. The rearrangement joins TRBV28 to TRBJ2-7, with 10 nucleotides matching TRBD2. Losses at the gene ends were 3 bases for V and 4 bases for J; bases not matched to a gene: 6. The V gene's germline CDR1 is MDHEN and CDR2 SYDVKM. This CDR3 region has 15 residues. CDR3 loop: CASSFLGTSAYEQYF. CDR3 sequence (DNA): TGTGCCAGCAGTTTTCTCGGGACTAGCGCTTACGAGCAGTACTTC.

This clonotype has a count of ten or more. The rearrangement links TRBV12-3 or TRBV12-4 to TRBJ2-1, with D perhaps matching TRBD2 (7 bases). The CDR3 extends over 14 amino acids. V lost 4 bases and J lost 5, with 12 bases in between. The DNA for the CDR3 is TGTGCCAGCAGTTGGGCGGGGGCCAACAATGAGCAGTTCTTC. As protein: CASSWAGANNEQFF.

This clonotype has a handful of counts. The CDR3 spells CATARVAGTNEQFF. Written as DNA, the CDR3 is TGTGCCACCGCTCGGGTAGCGGGGACCAATGAGCAGTTCTTC. The genes are TRBV12-3 or TRBV12-4 and TRBJ2-1; 8 bases are shared with TRBD2. The ends lost 10 bases at V and 6 bases at J; junction bases unmatched: 11. The CDR3 runs 14 residues.

This clonotype was recorded many times. V usage is TRBV20-1 and J usage is TRBJ2-3; 7 nucleotides line up with TRBD1. This CDR3 spans 13 amino acids. V shed 6 bases and J 2 bases; nucleotides not matched to a gene: 5. Germline CDR1 reads DFQATT; CDR2 reads SNEGSKA (reference sequence). This CDR3 is CSAGTANTDTQYF. In nucleotides, the CDR3 is TGCAGTGCCGGGACAGCCAACACAGATACGCAGTATTTT.

The V and J genes are TRBV7-9 and TRBJ2-2; 7 nucleotides line up with TRBD2. This CDR3 is built from 17 residues. Germline values: CDR1 SEHNR, CDR2 FQNEAQ (reference sequence). V trimming: 7 bases; J trimming: 1 base; junction bases outside the gene matches: 12. The chain's CDR3 is CASTFFGVAGNTGELFF. Here the CDR3 DNA reads TGTGCCAGCACCTTCTTCGGGGTAGCGGGGAACACCGGGGAGCTGTTTTTT.

This chain uses TRBV7-9 with TRBJ2-7, with 10 nucleotides matching TRBD2. CDR3 length: 15 amino acids. Trimming removed 5 bases from V and 2 bases from J; junction bases left unmatched: 6. CDR1 is SEHNR, CDR2 FQNEAQ, per germline (reference sequence). The CDR3 sequence is CASSQTSGRTYEQYF. The CDR3 DNA is TGTGCCAGCAGCCAGACTAGCGGGCGGACCTACGAGCAGTACTTC.

This chain connects TRBV10-3 to TRBJ2-5; 7 bases agree with TRBD1. The length of the CDR3 is 13 residues. J was trimmed by 3 bases and V by 6 bases; bases with no gene match: 4. Germline CDR1 reads ENHRY; CDR2 reads SYGVKD. For the CDR3, the DNA is TGTGCCATCAGCCCCGGACAGGAAGAGACCCAGTACTTC. Protein: CAISPGQEETQYF.

This clonotype was detected many times. As DNA, the CDR3 is TGCGCCAGCAGCTTTGCCGGTAACACAGGGTACAATGAGCAGTTCTTC. Translating gives CASSFAGNTGYNEQFF. The chain joins TRBV5-1 to TRBJ2-1; D might be TRBD1 (6 bases). Trimming stripped 2 bases from V and 4 bases from J, with 16 bases between. The CDR3 sequence is 16 residues long. Germline CDR1 is SGHRS and CDR2 is YFSETQ.

The V gene is TRBV7-2, the J gene TRBJ2-1; no clear D gene. Germline values: CDR1 SGHTA, CDR2 FQGNSA. The V end was cut by 4 bases, the J end by 0 bases, with 10 bases between. The CDR3 covers 15 residues. In DNA form, the CDR3 reads TGTGCCAGCAGCTCTGATTCTTACTCCTACAATGAGCAGTTCTTC. Amino acids: CASSSDSYSYNEQFF.

This clonotype has only a few counts. This sequence joins TRBV28 and TRBJ1-3; no definite D call. This CDR3 region has 14 residues. Between the trimmed V and J ends, which lost 3 bases and 4 bases, there was a span of 10 bases. Germline CDR1 and CDR2: MDHEN and SYDVKM. CDR3 in DNA: TGTGCCAGCAGTTTGCCAGGCACGGGAAACACCATATATTTT. Protein product: CASSLPGTGNTIYF.

The rearrangement links TRBV5-1 to TRBJ2-3; TRBD1 matches at 10 bases. This CDR3 region has 16 residues. Looked up from germline, CDR1 is SGHRS and CDR2 is YFSETQ. Germline trimming cut 4 bases from V and 3 bases from J; bases unmatched to any gene: 8. The CDR3 sequence: CASSRETGGYTDTQYF. CDR3 in DNA: TGCGCCAGCAGCCGCGAGACAGGGGGCTATACAGATACGCAGTATTTT. The full variable domain, rest sourced from reference TRBV5-1 and TRBJ2-3, is KAGVTQTPRYLIKTRGQQVTLSCSPISGHRSVSWYQQTPGQGLQFLFEYFSETQRNKGNFPGRFSGRQFSNSRSEMNVSTLELGDSALYLCASSRETGGYTDTQYFGPGTRLTVL.

This clonotype was seen repeatedly, ten times or more. The chain uses TRBV29-1 and TRBJ2-7, with 10 bases aligning to TRBD1. CDR3 size: 16 residues. V trimming: 2 bases; J trimming: 2 bases; junction bases outside the gene matches: 9. Germline V lookup: CDR1 SQVTM, CDR2 ANQGSEA. The CDR3 DNA is TGCAGCGTTGAAAGAGGGTCCGGGACAGGGGCCTACGAGCAGTACTTC. Protein: CSVERGSGTGAYEQYF.

V usage is TRBV4-1 and J usage is TRBJ1-2; maybe TRBD1 (6 bases). Trimming took 4 bases from V and 8 from J, leaving 20 bases between them. From germline, CDR1 is MGHRA and CDR2 YSYEKL. CDR3 length: 15 residues. CDR3 DNA: TGCGCCAGCAGCCTTAACAGGGAGCCCCTGTACGGCTACACCTTC. Translated, it gives CASSLNREPLYGYTF.

This clonotype was detected many times. This chain uses TRBV7-2 with TRBJ1-3, with D possibly TRBD1 on 5 matching bases. The CDR3 length is 14 residues. CDR1 SGHTA and CDR2 FQGNSA come from the germline V gene. V was trimmed by 1 base and J by 10 bases, leaving 14 bases between them. CDR3 sequence: CASSLEASGTTIYF. CDR3 in DNA: TGTGCCAGCAGCTTAGAAGCAAGTGGGACGACCATATATTTT.

The rearrangement joins TRBV11-2 to TRBJ2-1; TRBD2 matches 8 bases. Germline trimming cut 1 base from V and 2 bases from J; bases unmatched to any gene: 4. This CDR3 spans 16 amino acids. Germline loops: CDR1 SGHAT, CDR2 FQNNGV. CDR3 in DNA: TGTGCCAGCAGCTTAGGTCATAGCGGGACCTACAATGAGCAGTTCTTC. This gives the protein CASSLGHSGTYNEQFF.

The J gene is TRBJ2-1, the V gene TRBV9; 8 nucleotides line up with TRBD2. Trimming took 0 bases from V and 4 from J; bases not matched to a gene: 6. Germline CDR1 and CDR2: SGDLS and YYNGEE. The CDR3 has 16 residues. This CDR3 reads CASSVGQRERYNEQFF. In DNA form, the CDR3 reads TGTGCCAGCAGCGTAGGCCAGCGGGAGAGGTACAATGAGCAGTTCTTC.

In its sample, this clonotype was seen a few times. J is TRBJ2-1 and V is TRBV18, with D perhaps matching TRBD2 (6 bases). Trimming pared 4 bases from V and 6 bases from J, leaving 13 bases between. Germline V gives CDR1 KGHSH, CDR2 LQKENI. The CDR3 consists of 14 residues. CDR3 loop: CASSLSGGTNEQFF. The CDR3 DNA is TGTGCCAGCTCACTTTCGGGCGGGACCAATGAGCAGTTCTTC.